These T cell receptor beta chains were read from a single sample in a study of cytomegalovirus exposure and HLA in healthy donors. Clones were read by immunoSEQ multiplex PCR, and TCRdb kept only the in-frame ones, dropping some. In the table there are about 200,000 clones, 80% to 90% of which are singletons. The sequencing input was PBMCs. The receptors stem from a woman in her 30s in good health and CMV-seropositive. The CDR3 runs from the conserved cysteine through the conserved F or W. D genes are given only for firm matches. The size field is filled for only some rows; it gives once, few, many or a size class.

TRBV6-5	.	TRBJ2-5	.	TGTGCCAGTCGACCCCCAGGGGGGGAGACCCAGTACTTC	CASRPPGGETQYF
TRBV30	TRBD1	TRBJ2-7	.	TGTGCCTGGAGCCAGACCCCCGCAGGGGGTAAGTACTTC	CAWSQTPAGGKYF
TRBV7-9	TRBD2	TRBJ2-5	.	TGTGCCAGCAGTCCTCTAGCGGGAGGATGGGAAGAGACCCAGTACTTC	CASSPLAGGWEETQYF
TRBV20-1	.	TRBJ1-1	few	TGCAGTGCTAGGGGAGTTCCTGAAGCTTTCTTT	CSARGVPEAFF
TRBV2	.	TRBJ1-5	once	TGTGCCAGCAGGGACACCGATCAGCCCCAGCATTTT	CASRDTDQPQHF
TRBV7-2	TRBD1	TRBJ1-2	.	TGTGCCAGCAGCTTAAGAGGGACAGGGATCGATGGCTACACCTTC	CASSLRGTGIDGYTF
TRBV25-1	TRBD2	TRBJ2-1	.	TGTGCCAGCAGCCAGACTAGCGGGAGGGGGAATGAGCAGTTCTTC	CASSQTSGRGNEQFF
TRBV11-2	TRBD1	TRBJ2-3	few	TGTGCCAGCAGCTCCAGGACAGGGTACACAGATACGCAGTATTTT	CASSSRTGYTDTQYF
TRBV28	.	TRBJ2-5	.	TGTGCCAGCAGTTTAAAACGGGAGACGCCACAGACCCAGTACTTC	CASSLKRETPQTQYF
TRBV7-8	.	TRBJ1-5	.	TGTGCCAGCAGCTTAATTCGCCGGGACACAGAGTTCCATAGCAATCAGCCCCAGCATTTT	CASSLIRRDTEFHSNQPQHF
TRBV7-9	TRBD2	TRBJ2-2	.	TGTGCCAGCAGCCAGCCGGCAGGTCTAGCGGGAGGCAGACCCGGGGAGCTGTTTTTT	CASSQPAGLAGGRPGELFF
TRBV5-6	TRBD1	TRBJ1-2	.	TGTGCCAGCAGCTTGATCGACAGGGGGCTGAATGGCTACACCTTC	CASSLIDRGLNGYTF
TRBV18	TRBD2	TRBJ2-7	.	TGTGCCAGCTCACCAGGGACTAGCGGGGCCTCCCCCTACGAGCAGTACTTC	CASSPGTSGASPYEQYF
TRBV5-8	.	TRBJ2-7	.	TGTGCCAGCAGCCCGGAGGGGGACTACGACGAGCAGTACTTC	CASSPEGDYDEQYF
TRBV7-7	TRBD1	TRBJ2-1	.	TGTGCTAGCAGCGCCTCAACAGGGGGCCCCTACAATGAGCAGTTCTTC	CASSASTGGPYNEQFF
TRBV5-8	TRBD1	TRBJ2-1	.	TGTGCCAGCAGCGAGACAGGGGCTGTCCTACGCGAGCAGTTCTTC	CASSETGAVLREQFF
TRBV2	.	TRBJ2-3	.	TGTGCCAGCGAGGAAAGGGGCCCCACAGATACGCAGTATTTT	CASEERGPTDTQYF
TRBV30	TRBD2	TRBJ2-1	.	TGTGCCTTCTTAGCGGGAGCAGGGAATGAGCAGTTCTTC	CAFLAGAGNEQFF
TRBV30	.	TRBJ2-2	.	TGTGCCTGGAGTGGCGGCAGCTACACCGGGGAGCTGTTTTTT	CAWSGGSYTGELFF
TRBV5-1	.	TRBJ2-6	once	TGCGCCAGCAGGCCTCCGGGGGGGGCCAACGTCCTGACTTTC	CASRPPGGANVLTF
TRBV9	.	TRBJ2-1	.	TGTGCCAGCAGCGCCTCAGACTGGAGCTCCTACAATGAGCAGTTCTTC	CASSASDWSSYNEQFF
TRBV13	TRBD1	TRBJ2-5	once	TGTGCCAGCAGCCGATTGACAGGGCCTGGGACCCAGTACTTC	CASSRLTGPGTQYF
TRBV2	TRBD1	TRBJ1-2	few	TGTGCCAGCTTAGGACAGGGGGCATCTGGCTACACCTTC	CASLGQGASGYTF
TRBV29-1	TRBD1	TRBJ1-2	.	TGCAGCGTTGAGGACAGGGTGAGGAATGGCGGCTACACCTTC	CSVEDRVRNGGYTF
TRBV10-3	.	TRBJ1-1	few	TGTGCCATCAGTATAGGGCTGTCGGGGAGCACTGAAGCTTTCTTT	CAISIGLSGSTEAFF
TRBV5-1	.	TRBJ2-3	.	TGCGCCAGCAATTCGGTCGCAGATACGCAGTATTTT	CASNSVADTQYF